The 19 T cell receptor beta chains below come from one sample, sequenced in a study of T-cell reconstitution after alpha-beta-depleted transplantation in children. The authors prepared the TCRbeta library with unique molecular identifiers. TCRdb used MiXCR to reprocess the PCR reads, holding one entry per CDR3 protein. The sample yields approximately 170,000 distinct CDR3 sequences, 11% seen once. The specimen comprised PBMCs, sampled before TCRalphabeta/CD19-depleted stem cell transplant. The receptors were sampled from a boy between 2 and 10 years old with acute myeloid leukemia, due to receive a stem cell transplant.

This clonotype occurred many times. The chain uses TRBV7-8 and TRBJ1-2; 7 bases line up with TRBD1. The germline CDR1 and CDR2 sequences are SGHVS and FQNEAQ. The CDR3 has 15 residues. V lost 2 bases and J lost 7; bases outside the gene matches: 10. CDR3 sequence reads: CASSLREGQMGGYTF. CDR3 sequence (DNA): TGTGCCAGCAGCTTACGGGAGGGACAGATGGGTGGCTACACCTTC.

To note about this clonotype: A much larger clonotype is one base distant, so this may be a read error. The J gene is TRBJ1-1, the V gene TRBV18, with D unclear. The CDR3 runs to 16 residues. Per the germline V gene, CDR1 is KGHSH and CDR2 is LQKENI. In nucleotides, the CDR3 is TGTGCCAGCTCCCAGGAGTCGGGCATCTTGAACTCTGAAGCTTTCTTT. Translating it yields CASSQESGILNSEAFF.

This clonotype has a count of ten or more. The chain is built from TRBV15 and TRBJ2-5; 9 nucleotides match TRBD2. This CDR3 has 16 residues. V lost 0 bases and J lost 5; bases outside the gene matches: 7. The germline gives CDR1 LNHNV, CDR2 YYDKDF (reference sequence). In nucleotides, the CDR3 is TGTGCCACCAGCAGAGATCCGGCGGGGGGGCAGGAGACCCAGTACTTC. The encoded protein is CATSRDPAGGQETQYF.

Many counts were recorded for this clonotype. The chain joins TRBV20-1 to TRBJ2-1; 16 bases map to TRBD2. After removal of 4 bases from V and 12 bases from J, the junction contained 6 bases not matched to a gene. CDR3 size: 14 residues. Germline-derived CDR1 and CDR2 are DFQATT and SNEGSKA (reference sequence). CDR3 loop: CSATGGTSGGGQFF. Written as DNA, the CDR3 is TGCAGTGCTACCGGCGGGACTAGCGGGGGGGGGCAGTTCTTC.

In its sample, this clonotype was seen many times. V usage is TRBV6-5 and J usage is TRBJ1-2, with D hard to call. The V end was cut by 2 bases, the J end by 7 bases, with 11 bases between. This CDR3 has 13 amino acids. The germline CDR1 and CDR2 sequences are MNHEY and SVGAGI. The CDR3, as DNA: TGTGCCAGCAGTTACGGTCCGGAAGTTGGCTACACCTTC. Amino acids: CASSYGPEVGYTF.

This rearrangement joins TRBV5-6 to TRBJ2-1, with TRBD2 matching over 11 bases. The CDR3 totals 16 residues. The V gene's germline CDR1 is SGHDT and CDR2 YYEEEE. Unmatched junction bases numbered 11, after V lost 4 bases and J lost 8 bases. The CDR3 region is CASSATPGLADDEQFF. The CDR3 bases are TGTGCCAGCAGCGCAACTCCGGGACTAGCGGATGATGAGCAGTTCTTC.

This clonotype was seen at least ten times. The genes are TRBV20-1 and TRBJ2-3; D gene uncertain. The V gene lost 0 bases and the J gene lost 0 bases, with 10 bases spanning the gap. CDR3 length: 15 amino acids. Germline V gene data show CDR1 as DFQATT and CDR2 as SNEGSKA (reference sequence). The CDR3 DNA reads TGCAGTGCTAGAGATAAGGGAATCAGCACAGATACGCAGTATTTT. As protein: CSARDKGISTDTQYF.

In this sample, this clonotype turned up a few times. This chain's CDR3 is CASSPGLLCNQETQYF. The CDR3 DNA sequence: TGTGCCAGCAGCCCCGGGCTGCTCTGCAACCAAGAGACCCAGTACTTC. J is TRBJ2-5 and V is TRBV4-2, with unresolved D. Germline CDR1 and CDR2: LGHNA and YNFKEQ. The CDR3 spans 16 residues. The V and J ends lost 4 bases and 0 bases respectively, with 15 bases between them.

This clonotype has a count of ten or more. The gene calls are TRBV15 and TRBJ1-1; unclear D gene. Trimming cost V 1 base and J 0 bases, with 9 bases left between them. This CDR3 is built from 15 residues. The germline V gene has CDR1 LNHNV and CDR2 YYDKDF (reference sequence). In DNA form, the CDR3 reads TGTGCCACCAGCAGAGTGACAACTCTGAACACTGAAGCTTTCTTT. Encoded protein: CATSRVTTLNTEAFF.

At least ten counts were recorded for this clonotype. Here the CDR3 reads CASSRRGPTGEVAPEAFF. CDR3 bases: TGTGCCAGCTCACGGCGGGGTCCAACGGGTGAGGTCGCGCCTGAAGCTTTCTTT. The chain recombines TRBV18 with TRBJ1-1; no firm D call. CDR3 size: 18 residues. Germline V lookup: CDR1 KGHSH, CDR2 LQKENI. Trimming removed 4 bases from V and 6 bases from J, with 27 bases in between.

This clonotype was counted ten times or more. The chain couples TRBV29-1 to TRBJ2-3, with D possibly TRBD2 on 6 matching bases. The CDR3 runs 17 residues. Trimming took off 4 bases at V and 1 base at J, with 21 bases between the two ends. Germline lookup yields CDR1 SQVTM and CDR2 ANQGSEA. CDR3 bases: TGCAGCGTTGCTACTGTTCAGTTTGGGGAGGGCACAGATACGCAGTATTTT. Encoded protein: CSVATVQFGEGTDTQYF.

This clonotype showed up many times. The chain links TRBV27 to TRBJ2-2, with TRBD2 matching 7 bases. The CDR3 runs to 16 residues. The germline V gene has CDR1 MNHEY and CDR2 SMNVEV (reference sequence). The trim removed 7 bases at V and 5 bases at J, leaving 13 bases unmatched. This CDR3 reads CASTRRLAGATGELFF. DNA for the CDR3: TGTGCCAGCACCCGGCGGCTGGCGGGAGCGACCGGGGAGCTGTTTTTT.

This clonotype was recorded at least ten times. The chain couples TRBV5-1 to TRBJ1-2; D is unclear. This CDR3 comprises 13 residues. V lost 2 bases and J 8 bases, leaving 13 bases between the germline ends. Germline values: CDR1 SGHRS, CDR2 YFSETQ. This CDR3 reads CASSFTGGVGYTF. CDR3 in DNA: TGCGCCAGCAGCTTCACGGGCGGAGTCGGCTACACCTTC. Supplemented by reference TRBV5-1 and TRBJ1-2, the full variable domain reads KAGVTQTPRYLIKTRGQQVTLSCSPISGHRSVSWYQQTPGQGLQFLFEYFSETQRNKGNFPGRFSGRQFSNSRSEMNVSTLELGDSALYLCASSFTGGVGYTFGSGTRLTVV.

With regard to this clonotype: A read error may be the cause here, since a much bigger clone is one base away. The rearrangement links TRBV12-3 or TRBV12-4 to TRBJ1-3; TRBD1 matches 7 bases. The CDR3 consists of 16 residues. The CDR3 loop reads CASSFGRDRGGTTIYF. The CDR3 DNA is TGTGCCAGCAGTTTTGGGAGGGACAGAGGCGGAACCACCATATATTTT.

There are many counts of this clonotype. The chain employs TRBV9 and TRBJ1-3; D possibly corresponds to TRBD1 (5 bases). V shed 3 bases and J shed 0 bases, with 10 bases lying between them. The CDR3 loop spans 15 amino acids. CDR1 SGDLS and CDR2 YYNGEE come from the germline V gene. This chain's CDR3 is CASSDSGYSGNTIYF. DNA of the CDR3: TGTGCCAGCAGCGATTCAGGGTACTCTGGAAACACCATATATTTT.

This clonotype came up many times. This chain uses TRBV6-4 with TRBJ2-1; D gene ambiguous. Trimming cost V 5 bases and J 9 bases, with 14 bases left between them. CDR1 is MRHNA, CDR2 SNTAGT, per germline. The CDR3 runs 13 residues. CDR3 protein: CASSFSTETEQFF. The CDR3 DNA reads TGTGCCAGCAGTTTCTCGACGGAGACTGAGCAGTTCTTC.

This clonotype has at least ten counts. J is TRBJ2-2 and V is TRBV28; TRBD1 aligns across 7 bases. J lost 3 bases, V lost 6 bases, and 4 bases had no gene match. Germline V gene sequence: CDR1 MDHEN, CDR2 SYDVKM. This CDR3 contains 14 residues. Here the CDR3 reads CASRTGRDTGELFF. The CDR3 nucleotides read TGTGCCAGCAGGACAGGGAGAGACACCGGGGAGCTGTTTTTT.

Ten or more counts support this clonotype. The V gene is TRBV20-1, the J gene TRBJ2-1, with a weak D call TRBD2 (7 bases). Looked up from germline, CDR1 is DFQATT and CDR2 is SNEGSKA (reference sequence). The CDR3 extends over 14 amino acids. The V end was cut by 1 base, the J end by 10 bases, with 17 bases between. CDR3 sequence reads: CSARGGGASEEQFF. CDR3 nucleotides: TGCAGTGCTAGAGGTGGGGGGGCGAGTGAAGAGCAGTTCTTC.

This clonotype was observed many times. The chain uses TRBV7-8 and TRBJ2-6; D possibly corresponds to TRBD2 (7 bases). The V gene lost 3 bases and the J gene lost 4 bases, with 16 bases spanning the gap. The length of the CDR3 is 17 residues. Per the germline V gene, CDR1 is SGHVS and CDR2 is FQNEAQ. Here the CDR3 DNA reads TGTGCCAGCAGCTTTTCCGCGGGGGCGAGAGGGGCCAACGTCCTGACTTTC. This sequence encodes CASSFSAGARGANVLTF.